A single sample gave rise to the 30 T cell receptor beta chains below, sequenced in a study of T-cell reconstitution after alpha-beta-depleted transplantation in children. TCRbeta library preparation incorporated unique molecular identifiers. TCRdb re-derived calls from the PCR reads in MiXCR, one entry per CDR3 protein. The table records roughly 100,000 distinct CDR3 sequences, roughly 7.7% of them present only once. The sequencing used PBMCs from the stem cell graft donor, collected from the stem cell graft. The receptor source for this set is a human donor who donated a stem cell graft to a child with congenital amegakaryocytic thrombocytopenia.

This clonotype has ten or more counts. The chain combines TRBV29-1 with TRBJ1-1; TRBD1 matches at 8 bases. This CDR3 is 14 amino acids long. With 6 bases clipped from V and 4 bases from J, the junction kept 10 bases outside the gene matches. CDR1 and CDR2 from the germline V gene are SQVTM and ANQGSEA. Written as DNA, the CDR3 is TGCAGCGTCTCAGGCGGACAGGGACTCACTGAAGCTTTCTTT. It encodes CSVSGGQGLTEAFF.

In its sample, this clonotype was seen many times. This chain links TRBV29-1 with TRBJ2-7; TRBD1 matches at 8 bases. The CDR3 has 13 residues. Germline CDR1 is SQVTM and CDR2 is ANQGSEA. The trim removed 5 bases at V and 4 bases at J, leaving 7 bases unmatched. This CDR3 reads CSVNGQGEYEQYF. The CDR3 DNA is TGCAGCGTTAACGGACAGGGAGAATACGAGCAGTACTTC.

This clonotype was detected ten times or more. V gene TRBV7-2 combines with J gene TRBJ1-5; 8 bases line up with TRBD1. The ends lost 5 bases at V and 3 bases at J; junction bases unmatched: 3. Germline V gene lookup returns CDR1 SGHTA and CDR2 FQGNSA. The CDR3 contains 14 residues. CDR3 region: CASSEQGDNQPQHF. CDR3 nucleotide sequence: TGTGCCAGCAGCGAACAGGGGGACAATCAGCCCCAGCATTTT.

This clonotype was seen many times. V is TRBV4-1 and J is TRBJ2-5, with TRBD2 as a possible D gene (6 bases). The CDR3 length is 15 residues. Between the trimmed V and J ends, which lost 4 bases and 3 bases, there was a span of 15 bases. Per the germline V gene, CDR1 is MGHRA and CDR2 is YSYEKL. The CDR3 loop is CASSLRDSREETQYF. Written as DNA, the CDR3 is TGCGCCAGCAGCCTACGGGACTCCCGAGAAGAGACCCAGTACTTC.

This clonotype was detected ten times or more. The rearrangement uses TRBV7-2 and TRBJ1-5, with unresolved D. V lost 1 base, J lost 3 bases, and 10 bases lay in between. The CDR3 length is 15 residues. Germline lookup yields CDR1 SGHTA and CDR2 FQGNSA. The CDR3 sequence: CASSLDRGDNQPQHF. CDR3 bases: TGTGCCAGCAGCTTAGACCGGGGTGACAATCAGCCCCAGCATTTT.

In its sample, this clonotype was seen many times. The chain has TRBV4-2 and TRBJ2-1; possibly TRBD2 for D (6 bases). V was clipped by 3 bases and J by 0 bases, with 15 bases between them. The length of the CDR3 is 17 residues. Germline V gene data show CDR1 as LGHNA and CDR2 as YNFKEQ. The CDR3 spells CASSHDLSGTSYNEQFF. DNA of the CDR3: TGTGCCAGCAGCCACGACCTTAGCGGAACCTCCTACAATGAGCAGTTCTTC.

This clonotype was counted many times. V usage is TRBV5-6 and J usage is TRBJ1-6; 7 bases map to TRBD1. Germline lookup yields CDR1 SGHDT and CDR2 YYEEEE. The CDR3 runs 16 residues. After removal of 1 base from V and 4 bases from J, the junction contained 5 bases not matched to a gene. The DNA for the CDR3 is TGTGCCAGCAGCTTGTTGACAGGGCGGTATAATTCACCCCTCCACTTT. As protein: CASSLLTGRYNSPLHF.

Ten or more counts support this clonotype. The gene calls are TRBV10-3 and TRBJ1-6; no definite D call. This CDR3 comprises 13 residues. Trimming pared 0 bases from V and 11 bases from J, leaving 8 bases between. CDR1 is ENHRY, CDR2 SYGVKD, per germline. The CDR3 region is CAISESTTAPLHF. The CDR3 DNA sequence: TGTGCCATCAGTGAGTCGACTACAGCACCCCTCCACTTT.

This clonotype occurred many times. V usage is TRBV12-3 or TRBV12-4 and J usage is TRBJ2-2, with TRBD2 matching 8 bases. CDR3 length: 16 amino acids. The V and J ends lost 3 bases and 5 bases, in that order; junction bases with no gene match: 8. The CDR3 DNA follows: TGTGCCAGCAGTTTGCCAGCGGGAGTGGGAACCGGGGAGCTGTTTTTT. This sequence encodes CASSLPAGVGTGELFF.

This clonotype was counted at least ten times. The CDR3: CSAPTPFGTDTQYF. The CDR3 coding sequence is TGCAGTGCCCCAACCCCCTTTGGAACAGATACGCAGTATTTT. The chain carries TRBV20-1 and TRBJ2-3; D is ambiguous. The V and J ends lost 6 bases and 3 bases respectively, with 16 bases between them. Germline V gene sequence: CDR1 DFQATT, CDR2 SNEGSKA (reference sequence). CDR3 length: 14 amino acids.

This clonotype was recorded many times. The chain couples TRBV28 to TRBJ2-3, with D possibly called TRBD1 or TRBD2 (5 bases each). Germline CDR1 is MDHEN and CDR2 is SYDVKM. The V end lost 5 bases, the J end lost 6 bases, and 12 bases lay between the germline ends. CDR3 size: 13 residues. As DNA, the CDR3 is TGTGCCAGCAGTCCTTATCGGGACGATACGCAGTATTTT. It yields the protein CASSPYRDDTQYF.

This clonotype was observed many times. V gene TRBV28 combines with J gene TRBJ2-1; TRBD1 matches 8 bases. CDR1 is MDHEN and CDR2 is SYDVKM in the germline V gene. The CDR3 contains 16 residues. J lost 6 bases, V lost 6 bases, and 13 bases had no gene match. The CDR3, as DNA: TGTGCCAGCAGCCCCTCCCCCGCGGACAGGGCCAATGAGCAGTTCTTC. This encodes CASSPSPADRANEQFF.

This clonotype came up a few times. This chain links TRBV3-1 with TRBJ1-4; D not resolved. Germline CDR1 and CDR2: LGHDT and YNNKEL (reference sequence). Trimming removed 3 bases from V and 8 bases from J, with 19 bases in between. This CDR3 comprises 16 residues. The CDR3: CASSQREYPSREKLFF. The CDR3 DNA is TGTGCCAGCAGCCAGAGGGAGTACCCGTCACGGGAAAAACTGTTTTTT.

This clonotype was picked up many times. The rearrangement uses TRBV7-6 and TRBJ2-7; D is undetermined. This CDR3 region has 14 residues. The V gene's germline CDR1 is SGHVS and CDR2 FNYEAQ. V lost 2 bases and J lost 0, with 8 bases in between. The CDR3 DNA reads TGTGCCAGCAGCTTACTAGTGAGCTCCTACGAGCAGTACTTC. This sequence encodes CASSLLVSSYEQYF.

This clonotype occurred many times. The V call is TRBV11-3, the J call TRBJ2-1; the D gene is possibly TRBD2 (5 bases). The CDR3 has 15 amino acids. Germline CDR1 and CDR2: SGHNT and YENEEA. The ends were cut back, 5 bases at V and 1 base at J, with 12 bases in the middle. As DNA, the CDR3 is TGTGCCAGCAGCGAAGGACTTCATTCCTACAATGAGCAGTTCTTC. It is translated as CASSEGLHSYNEQFF.

This clonotype was detected only a few times. This rearrangement joins TRBV12-3 or TRBV12-4 to TRBJ1-6, with a tentative D call TRBD1 (6 bases). The CDR3 sequence is 14 residues long. V was trimmed by 2 bases and J by 5 bases, leaving 7 bases between them. CDR3 nucleotides: TGTGCCAGCAGTTTATACAGGGATAATTCACCCCTCCACTTT. Protein product: CASSLYRDNSPLHF.

This clonotype occurred many times. The gene calls are TRBV10-2 and TRBJ2-3, with TRBD1 matching 8 bases. The CDR3 spans 12 residues. Germline V gene lookup returns CDR1 WSHSY and CDR2 SAAADI. V was pared by 8 bases and J by 4 bases, with 2 bases of the junction left unmatched. CDR3 DNA: TGCGCCAGCGCGACAGGGGCAGATACGCAGTATTTT. Amino acid sequence: CASATGADTQYF.

In this sample, this clonotype turned up many times. The gene calls are TRBV7-9 and TRBJ2-7; D not resolved. The V and J ends lost 1 base and 2 bases respectively, with 9 bases between them. Germline loops: CDR1 SEHNR, CDR2 FQNEAQ (reference sequence). The length of the CDR3 is 14 residues. Here the CDR3 reads CASSLVTVPYEQYF. CDR3 sequence (DNA): TGTGCCAGCAGCTTAGTAACAGTACCCTACGAGCAGTACTTC.

This clonotype was picked up many times. V usage is TRBV7-2 and J usage is TRBJ1-2; 7 bases align to TRBD1. V dropped 4 bases and J dropped 6; count of bases not matched to a gene: 5. The germline gives CDR1 SGHTA, CDR2 FQGNSA. This CDR3 contains 13 residues. CDR3 in DNA: TGTGCCAGCAGCTCAGCAGGGGGAAATGGCTACACCTTC. Amino acids: CASSSAGGNGYTF.

This clonotype occurred many times. The gene calls are TRBV6-5 and TRBJ1-6, with D possibly being TRBD1 (6 bases). The germline CDR1 and CDR2 sequences are MNHEY and SVGAGI. The CDR3 sequence is 15 residues long. V dropped 4 bases and J dropped 13 bases, with 20 bases sitting between them. CDR3 nucleotides: TGTGCCAGCAGTTCACAGGGTGTGTCTGCTTCGCCCCTCCACTTT. This translates into CASSSQGVSASPLHF.

This clonotype was seen repeatedly, ten times or more. The chain combines TRBV6-2 or TRBV6-3 with TRBJ1-1; unclear D gene. This CDR3 spans 16 amino acids. Per germline, CDR1 MNHEY and CDR2 SVGEGT. Trimming removed 0 bases from V and 0 bases from J, with 11 bases in between. As DNA, the CDR3 is TGTGCCAGCAGTTACTCCGTCGGGCAGCTGAACACTGAAGCTTTCTTT. As protein: CASSYSVGQLNTEAFF.

There are many counts of this clonotype. The chain links TRBV27 to TRBJ1-1, with D hard to call. The CDR3 runs to 15 residues. CDR1 is MNHEY, CDR2 SMNVEV, per germline (reference sequence). V dropped 0 bases and J dropped 4 bases, with 12 bases sitting between them. This CDR3 reads CASSLSSGYGTEAFF. Written as DNA, the CDR3 is TGTGCCAGCAGTTTATCCTCAGGTTATGGCACTGAAGCTTTCTTT.

Many counts were recorded for this clonotype. The rearrangement joins TRBV11-2 to TRBJ2-1, with D perhaps being TRBD1 or TRBD2 (5 bases each). There are 16 residues in the CDR3. The V gene's germline CDR1 is SGHAT and CDR2 FQNNGV. Trimming shortened V by 5 bases and J by 8 bases, and 22 bases separated the two germline ends. CDR3 amino acids: CASSQVGTPSWYEQFF. The DNA for the CDR3 is TGTGCCAGCAGCCAAGTCGGGACGCCCAGCTGGTATGAGCAGTTCTTC.

This clonotype was recorded at least ten times. In DNA form, the CDR3 reads TGTGCCAGCTCACCGATAGCGGGAGGGGACGAGCAGTACTTC. Protein product: CASSPIAGGDEQYF. The gene calls are TRBV18 and TRBJ2-7; 11 bases are a match to TRBD2. The CDR3 totals 14 residues. V trimming: 3 bases; J trimming: 5 bases; junction bases outside the gene matches: 3. Germline assignment: CDR1 KGHSH and CDR2 LQKENI.

This clonotype was picked up many times. V usage is TRBV12-3 or TRBV12-4 and J usage is TRBJ2-1; D unresolved. Trimming shortened V by 2 bases and J by 7 bases, and 6 bases separated the two germline ends. This CDR3 is 12 amino acids long. CDR3 nucleotides: TGTGCCAGCAGTTTAATAGGGAATGAGCAGTTCTTC. Encoded protein: CASSLIGNEQFF.

This clonotype was observed at least ten times. The chain employs TRBV6-2 or TRBV6-3 and TRBJ1-5; D perhaps matches TRBD1 (6 bases). The CDR3 sequence is 15 residues long. Germline lookup yields CDR1 MNHEY and CDR2 SVGEGT. V dropped 4 bases and J dropped 7 bases, with 17 bases sitting between them. CDR3 sequence: CASSFLPGVGQPQHF. The CDR3 coding sequence is TGTGCCAGCAGTTTCCTACCAGGGGTTGGGCAGCCCCAGCATTTT.

In regard to this clonotype: A read error is possible here, since a much larger clone lies one base away. The chain couples TRBV20-1 to TRBJ2-7; perhaps TRBD1 as D (6 bases). Germline assignment: CDR1 DFQATT and CDR2 SNEGSKA (reference sequence). The CDR3 covers 15 residues. Deletions cut 3 bases from V and 4 bases from J, with 19 bases between. The chain's CDR3 is CSASEDSRTSYEQYF. The CDR3 DNA reads TGCAGTGCTAGCGAGGACAGTCGAACCTCGTACGAGCAGTACTTC.

This clonotype was observed at least ten times. The CDR3 DNA reads TGTGCCAGCACCCCGGGACTAGTTTTTGACATTCAGTACTTC. Translation gives CASTPGLVFDIQYF. The chain employs TRBV3-1 and TRBJ2-4, with TRBD2 matching 8 bases. V dropped 7 bases and J dropped 8; count of bases not matched to a gene: 10. This CDR3 comprises 14 residues. Germline V gene data show CDR1 as LGHDT and CDR2 as YNNKEL (reference sequence). The whole variable domain, filled in from reference TRBV3-1 and TRBJ2-4, reads DTAVSQTPKYLVTQMGNDKSIKCEQNLGHDTMYWYKQDSKKFLKIMFSYNNKELIINETVPNRFSPKSPDKAHLNLHINSLELGDSAVYFCASTPGLVFDIQYFGAGTRLSVL.

This clonotype was counted many times. The V and J genes are TRBV12-3 or TRBV12-4 and TRBJ1-5, with D possibly being TRBD1 (5 bases). Trimming took 3 bases from V and 7 from J, leaving 10 bases between them. CDR3 length: 13 amino acids. The CDR3 protein is CASSFRVQQPQHF. DNA of the CDR3: TGTGCCAGCAGTTTCAGGGTACAGCAGCCCCAGCATTTT.

The table lists this clonotype with many counts. This chain uses TRBV5-1 with TRBJ2-3, with 9 nucleotides matching TRBD2. CDR1 and CDR2 from the germline V gene are SGHRS and YFSETQ. This CDR3 has 17 amino acids. J was trimmed by 2 bases and V by 4 bases; bases with no gene match: 11. The DNA of the CDR3 is TGCGCCAGCAGCCTTGAGGCAGCGGGAGGTCTCACAGATACGCAGTATTTT. It codes for CASSLEAAGGLTDTQYF.